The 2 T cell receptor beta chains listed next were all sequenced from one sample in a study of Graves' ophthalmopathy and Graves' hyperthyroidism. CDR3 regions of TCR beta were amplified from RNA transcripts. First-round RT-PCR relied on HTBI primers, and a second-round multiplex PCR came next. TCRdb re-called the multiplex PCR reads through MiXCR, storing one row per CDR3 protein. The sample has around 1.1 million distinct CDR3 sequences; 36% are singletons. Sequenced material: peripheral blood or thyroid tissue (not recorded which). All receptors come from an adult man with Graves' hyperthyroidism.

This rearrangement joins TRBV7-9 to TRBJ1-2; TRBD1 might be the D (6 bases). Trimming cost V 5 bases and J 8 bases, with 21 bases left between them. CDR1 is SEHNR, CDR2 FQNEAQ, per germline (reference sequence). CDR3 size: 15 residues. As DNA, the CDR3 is TGTGCCAGCAGCCTCACAAGAGGACAGCCTTTGGGCTACACCTTC. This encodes CASSLTRGQPLGYTF.

This CDR3 reads CASSLTGILSGANVLTF. CDR3 coding DNA: TGTGCCAGCAGCTTGACAGGGATCCTCTCTGGGGCCAACGTCCTGACTTTC. This sequence joins TRBV5-8 and TRBJ2-6, with a possible D match to TRBD1 (6 bases). The CDR3 covers 17 residues. The V gene's germline CDR1 is SGHTS and CDR2 YDEGEE. The germline V and J ends were trimmed by 1 base and 0 bases, with 11 bases remaining between them.